What follows are 25 T cell receptor beta chains derived from one specimen sequenced in a study of blood T cell repertoires in COVID-19. Measured with immunoSEQ multiplex PCR; TCRdb has only the in-frame clones, and not every one. The repertoire consists of about 220,000 clones, with around 82% occurring once and the leading ten covering 9.5% to 15%. The source material was peripheral blood. Receptors were obtained from a human donor in a cohort sampled during active COVID-19.

The chain joins TRBV30 to TRBJ2-7; the D gene is possibly TRBD1 (6 bases). The CDR3 has 12 amino acids. Germline V gene sequence: CDR1 GTSNPN, CDR2 SVGIG (reference sequence). Between the trimmed V and J ends, which lost 0 bases and 12 bases, there was a span of 15 bases. For the CDR3, the DNA is TGTGCCTGGAGTGTACGGAAGGACAGCGTGTACTTC. It translates to CAWSVRKDSVYF.

The chain has TRBV19 and TRBJ2-2, with D possibly TRBD2 on 7 matching bases. Between the trimmed V and J ends, which lost 5 bases and 8 bases, there was a span of 18 bases. CDR1 and CDR2 from the germline V gene are LNHDA and SQIVND (reference sequence). This CDR3 is 15 amino acids long. CDR3 protein: CASSLRRGGSGELFF. The DNA of the CDR3 is TGTGCCAGTAGTCTCCGGAGGGGGGGGAGTGGGGAGCTGTTTTTT.

The chain is built from TRBV5-8 and TRBJ1-1; 10 nucleotides match TRBD1. CDR1 is SGHTS and CDR2 is YDEGEE in the germline V gene. This CDR3 contains 14 residues. After removal of 6 bases from V and 3 bases from J, the junction contained 5 bases not matched to a gene. CDR3 DNA sequence: TGTGCCAGCACCCCGGACAGGGGGGACACTGAAGCTTTCTTT. Its translation is CASTPDRGDTEAFF.

The chain has TRBV13 and TRBJ2-3; 7 bases fit TRBD2. The CDR3 extends over 15 amino acids. V shed 3 bases and J 0 bases; nucleotides not matched to a gene: 3. Germline V gene data show CDR1 as PRHDT and CDR2 as FYEKMQ (reference sequence). The CDR3 DNA follows: TGTGCCAGCAGCTTGGGTAGCGGGAGCACAGATACGCAGTATTTT. This encodes CASSLGSGSTDTQYF.

The chain combines TRBV5-5 with TRBJ1-5; 12 nucleotides align to TRBD1. The CDR3 sequence is 15 residues long. J was trimmed by 3 bases and V by 3 bases; bases with no gene match: 1. CDR1 and CDR2 from the germline V gene are SGHKS and YYEKEE (reference sequence). CDR3 in amino acids: CASSWGQGANQPQHF. The CDR3 nucleotides are TGTGCCAGCAGCTGGGGACAGGGGGCCAATCAGCCCCAGCATTTT.

The V gene is TRBV30, the J gene TRBJ2-3, with TRBD2 matching over 16 bases. The J segment lost 6 bases and the V segment lost 3 bases, leaving 9 bases of the junction unmatched. The CDR3 contains 17 residues. The germline CDR1 and CDR2 sequences are GTSNPN and SVGIG (reference sequence). The CDR3 here is CAWSAGTSGGASDTQYF. In nucleotides, the CDR3 is TGTGCCTGGAGCGCCGGGACTAGCGGGGGGGCCTCCGATACGCAGTATTTT.

The chain carries TRBV5-4 and TRBJ1-4; 7 nucleotides align to TRBD1. V lost 4 bases to trimming and J lost 0 bases; unmatched junction nucleotides: 6. Per germline, CDR1 SGHNT and CDR2 YYREEE (reference sequence). CDR3 length: 16 residues. The CDR3 region has the DNA TGTGCCAGCAGCCGGACAGGAGAGTCAACTAATGAAAAACTGTTTTTT. This gives the protein CASSRTGESTNEKLFF. Looking up the rest from reference TRBV5-4 and TRBJ1-4 gives the full variable domain: ETGVTQSPTHLIKTRGQQVTLRCSSQSGHNTVSWYQQALGQGPQFIFQYYREEENGRGNFPPRFSGLQFPNYSSELNVNALELDDSALYLCASSRTGESTNEKLFFGSGTQLSVL.

The rearrangement joins TRBV2 to TRBJ1-4, with D possibly matching TRBD1 (6 bases). Deletions cut 2 bases from V and 5 bases from J, with 12 bases between. The germline gives CDR1 SNHLY, CDR2 FYNNEI. The CDR3 runs 15 residues. This CDR3 is CASSERGRGNEKLFF. The CDR3 region has the DNA TGTGCCAGCAGTGAAAGGGGGAGAGGAAATGAAAAACTGTTTTTT.

This clone was counted at least ten times. This sequence joins TRBV2 and TRBJ1-1, with 10 bases lining up with TRBD1. The V and J ends lost 8 bases and 0 bases, in that order; junction bases with no gene match: 12. Germline assignment: CDR1 SNHLY and CDR2 FYNNEI. CDR3 size: 17 residues. The DNA of the CDR3 is TGTGCCAGCTCGGGACAGGGGTCTGCGTACATGAACACTGAAGCTTTCTTT. As protein: CASSGQGSAYMNTEAFF.

This rearrangement joins TRBV5-1 to TRBJ1-1; possible D gene TRBD1, 6 bases. Trimming stripped 0 bases from V and 1 base from J, with 13 bases between. Per germline, CDR1 SGHRS and CDR2 YFSETQ. The CDR3 has 16 residues. In nucleotides, the CDR3 is TGCGCCAGCAGCTTGGTGGGGGGGCGAGGGAACACTGAAGCTTTCTTT. Its protein product is CASSLVGGRGNTEAFF. Full variable domain (rest looked up from reference TRBV5-1 and TRBJ1-1): KAGVTQTPRYLIKTRGQQVTLSCSPISGHRSVSWYQQTPGQGLQFLFEYFSETQRNKGNFPGRFSGRQFSNSRSEMNVSTLELGDSALYLCASSLVGGRGNTEAFFGQGTRLTVV.

The chain employs TRBV28 and TRBJ2-3, with D unresolved. Trimming left V 3 bases short and J 1 base short, with 14 bases between. Germline CDR1 MDHEN, CDR2 SYDVKM. This CDR3 has 16 residues. The chain's CDR3 is CASSFGPAVGTDTQYF. CDR3 bases: TGTGCCAGCAGTTTCGGTCCGGCGGTGGGCACAGATACGCAGTATTTT.

The gene calls are TRBV6-2 or TRBV6-3 and TRBJ2-7; 9 positions agree with TRBD1. V trimming: 1 base; J trimming: 3 bases; junction bases outside the gene matches: 1. In germline, CDR1 is MNHEY, CDR2 SVGEGT. The CDR3 contains 14 residues. CDR3 amino acids: CASSYWDRDYEQYF. The CDR3 DNA sequence: TGTGCCAGCAGTTACTGGGACAGGGACTACGAGCAGTACTTC.

The chain combines TRBV21-1 with TRBJ2-2; TRBD1 was called by the table and not checked on the DNA. TRBV21-1 is a listed pseudogene. The CDR3 consists of 14 residues. CDR3 coding DNA: TGTGCCACCCCGTTACAGTGGAACACCGGGGAGCTGTTTTTT. The encoded protein is CATPLQWNTGELFF.

The chain carries TRBV12-3 or TRBV12-4 and TRBJ1-1; a possible D gene is TRBD1 (5 bases). Trimming cost V 6 bases and J 5 bases, with 10 bases left between them. The CDR3 consists of 12 residues. The CDR3, as DNA: TGTGCCAGCAGCTTCAGGGTGACTGAAGCTTTCTTT. It translates to CASSFRVTEAFF.

The V call is TRBV19, the J call TRBJ2-7; 14 nucleotides line up with TRBD2. CDR3 size: 15 residues. Per germline, CDR1 LNHDA and CDR2 SQIVND (reference sequence). The trim removed 7 bases at V and 4 bases at J, leaving 6 bases unmatched. CDR3 sequence (DNA): TGTGCCAGTACCTCTCGGACTAGCGGGAGGTACGAGCAGTACTTC. Amino acid sequence: CASTSRTSGRYEQYF.

This clone has only a few counts. The gene calls are TRBV18 and TRBJ2-3; 9 bases align to TRBD2. The CDR3 runs 14 residues. Germline V gives CDR1 KGHSH, CDR2 LQKENI. The ends lost 6 bases at V and 4 bases at J; junction bases unmatched: 5. The CDR3 nucleotides are TGTGCCAGCTCCCTTAGCGGGAGCGCAGATACGCAGTATTTT. Protein: CASSLSGSADTQYF.

The chain is built from TRBV4-1 and TRBJ2-1; TRBD1 matches 7 bases. The CDR3 is 16 amino acids. Germline V gene lookup returns CDR1 MGHRA and CDR2 YSYEKL. The V gene end was trimmed by 2 bases and the J gene end by 5 bases; junction bases not matched to a gene: 9. CDR3 protein: CASSQPRGQADNEQFF. CDR3 coding DNA: TGCGCCAGCAGCCAACCCCGCGGACAGGCTGACAATGAGCAGTTCTTC.

The chain uses TRBV2 and TRBJ2-7, with D possibly matching TRBD1 (6 bases). This CDR3 spans 11 amino acids. Germline V gene data show CDR1 as SNHLY and CDR2 as FYNNEI. Trimming removed 4 bases at V and 5 bases at J, with 6 bases between. DNA for the CDR3: TGTGCCAGCAGTGCAGGGGACGAGCAGTACTTC. This translates into CASSAGDEQYF. Full variable domain (rest looked up from reference TRBV2 and TRBJ2-7): EPEVTQTPSHQVTQMGQEVILRCVPISNHLYFYWYRQILGQKVEFLVSFYNNEISEKSEIFDDQFSVERPDGSNFTLKIRSTKLEDSAMYFCASSAGDEQYFGPGTRLTVT.

The chain carries TRBV19 and TRBJ2-7; the D gene is possibly TRBD1 (7 bases). Germline V CDR1 and CDR2: LNHDA, SQIVND (reference sequence). The germline V and J ends were trimmed by 3 bases and 3 bases, with 12 bases remaining between them. The CDR3 is made up of 14 amino acids. DNA for the CDR3: TGTGCCAGTAGTATGGCAGGGGGGCACTACGAGCAGTACTTC. It translates to CASSMAGGHYEQYF.

This chain links TRBV15 with TRBJ2-5; possible D gene TRBD2, 6 bases. This CDR3 is 15 amino acids long. V was trimmed by 1 base and J by 4 bases, leaving 13 bases between them. Germline assignment: CDR1 LNHNV and CDR2 YYDKDF (reference sequence). CDR3 region: CATSRGGTEGETQYF. In DNA, the CDR3 is TGTGCCACCAGCAGAGGTGGGACGGAGGGAGAGACCCAGTACTTC.

This chain uses TRBV25-1 with TRBJ2-7, with 7 nucleotides matching TRBD1. The ends lost 3 bases at V and 1 base at J; junction bases unmatched: 6. The germline CDR1 and CDR2 sequences are MGHDK and SYGVNS. This CDR3 has 15 amino acids. CDR3 in amino acids: CASSDTGTASYEQYF. The CDR3 nucleotides read TGTGCCAGCAGTGATACCGGGACAGCTTCCTACGAGCAGTACTTC.

The V gene is TRBV28, the J gene TRBJ2-7, with 10 bases identical to TRBD1. With 4 bases clipped from V and 3 bases from J, the junction kept 15 bases outside the gene matches. The germline gives CDR1 MDHEN, CDR2 SYDVKM. The length of the CDR3 is 18 residues. The CDR3 sequence: CASSYFPLLDRGDYEQYF. Here the CDR3 DNA reads TGTGCCAGCAGTTATTTTCCACTCTTGGACAGGGGGGACTACGAGCAGTACTTC. Based on the CDR3 plus reference TRBV28 and TRBJ2-7, the full variable domain is DVKVTQSSRYLVKRTGEKVFLECVQDMDHENMFWYRQDPGLGLRLIYFSYDVKMKEKGDIPEGYSVSREKKERFSLILESASTNQTSMYLCASSYFPLLDRGDYEQYFGPGTRLTVT.

This clone was seen only a few times. This chain links TRBV30 with TRBJ1-5; tentative D call: TRBD1 (6 bases). CDR3 size: 16 residues. Trimming cost V 3 bases and J 5 bases, with 20 bases left between them. Germline V gives CDR1 GTSNPN, CDR2 SVGIG (reference sequence). Written as DNA, the CDR3 is TGTGCCTGGAGCCTCAGTGGCAGGGGCTCCGATCAGCCCCAGCATTTT. It codes for CAWSLSGRGSDQPQHF.

This chain uses TRBV6-6 with TRBJ1-1; D is uncertain. Germline V CDR1 and CDR2: MNHNY, SVGAGI (reference sequence). With 5 bases removed from V and 6 bases from J, the gap between germline ends came to 16 bases. This CDR3 is built from 14 residues. CDR3 region: CASSRLSLGAEAFF. DNA of the CDR3: TGTGCCAGCAGTCGTCTTTCCTTGGGAGCTGAAGCTTTCTTT.

The V call is TRBV7-2, the J call TRBJ2-3; no definite D call. Germline CDR1 SGHTA, CDR2 FQGNSA. The V gene lost 2 bases and the J gene lost 2 bases, with 8 bases spanning the gap. There are 14 residues in the CDR3. The CDR3 is CASSLTQITDTQYF. DNA of the CDR3: TGTGCCAGCAGCTTAACACAGATCACAGATACGCAGTATTTT.